The 28 T cell receptor beta chains in this list originate from one sample, sequenced in a study of cytomegalovirus exposure and HLA in healthy donors (dated by TCRdb to 2015 to 2018). Library preparation employed the immunoSEQ multiplex PCR assay. For the multiplex PCR, a mixture combining 60 forward primers for TCR Vbeta segments and 13 reverse primers for TCR Jbeta segments was used. Entries here come from immuneACCESS through TCRdb and include only in-frame sequences with V and J called. Some clones fail to appear in such tables; in the studies checked, an unresolved V gene covers under half of the shortfall, and the cause of the remainder is unknown. This sample gives some 180,000 clones in total; approximately 84% of them show up just once. The ten largest clones take up roughly 3% of the sample. The sequencing input was PBMCs. The receptors here all came from a female donor in good health and CMV-seronegative.

The chain uses TRBV27 and TRBJ1-4; 9 bases align to TRBD1. The junction had 14 bases not matched to a gene; V was cut back by 5 bases and J by 10 bases. CDR3 length equals 16 residues. In germline, CDR1 is MNHEY, CDR2 SMNVEV (reference sequence). DNA of the CDR3: TGTGCCAGCAGTATACAGCAGGGGACAGGGAACGCAAAACTGTTTTTT. Its translation is CASSIQQGTGNAKLFF.

CDR3 amino acids: CASSFTSGTGDEKLFF. In DNA form, the CDR3 reads TGTGCCAGCAGCTTCACCTCCGGGACAGGAGACGAAAAACTGTTTTTT. The V call is TRBV7-6, the J call TRBJ1-4; 8 bases are shared with TRBD1. Germline V gene lookup returns CDR1 SGHVS and CDR2 FNYEAQ. This CDR3 has 16 amino acids. V lost 3 bases, J lost 8 bases, and 11 bases stayed unmatched.

V gene TRBV2 combines with J gene TRBJ1-3, with a tentative D call TRBD1 (6 bases). The germline CDR1 and CDR2 sequences are SNHLY and FYNNEI. The CDR3 has 15 residues. The germline V and J ends were trimmed by 5 bases and 0 bases, with 11 bases remaining between them. In DNA, the CDR3 is TGTGCCAGCAGTATTGACAGGCTCTCTGGAAACACCATATATTTT. Translated, it gives CASSIDRLSGNTIYF.

This clone was counted only a few times. This chain connects TRBV7-8 to TRBJ2-2, with 10 bases fitting TRBD2. The CDR3 runs to 18 residues. With V trimmed by 3 bases and J by 7 bases, 14 bases remained unmatched. CDR1 is SGHVS and CDR2 is FQNEAQ in the germline V gene. This CDR3 is CASSFFPLAGESGGELFF. The DNA for the CDR3 is TGTGCCAGCAGCTTCTTCCCCCTAGCGGGAGAGAGCGGCGGGGAGCTGTTTTTT.

The chain is built from TRBV6-4 and TRBJ2-6; D unclear. Trimming removed 2 bases from V and 0 bases from J, with 5 bases in between. This CDR3 comprises 15 residues. Germline CDR1 and CDR2: MRHNA and SNTAGT. CDR3 residues: CASSDGGSGANVLTF. In DNA, the CDR3 is TGTGCCAGCAGTGACGGCGGCTCTGGGGCCAACGTCCTGACTTTC.

The chain links TRBV7-8 to TRBJ2-3, with D possibly being TRBD2 (5 bases). Germline CDR1 is SGHVS and CDR2 is FQNEAQ. Trimming left V 2 bases short and J 2 bases short, with 26 bases between. CDR3 length: 20 amino acids. The CDR3 DNA is TGTGCCAGCAGCTTATCGGCCCTGGGGTTTGGGCGGGCCACCACAGATACGCAGTATTTT. Translating gives CASSLSALGFGRATTDTQYF. Looking up the rest from reference TRBV7-8 and TRBJ2-3 gives the full variable domain: GAGVSQSPRYKVAKRGQDVALRCDPISGHVSLFWYQQALGQGPEFLTYFQNEAQLDKSGLPSDRFFAERPEGSVSTLKIQRTQQEDSAVYLCASSLSALGFGRATTDTQYFGPGTRLTVL.

CDR3 amino acids: CASSRLTSKNTEAFF. The CDR3 nucleotides are TGTGCCAGCAGCCGACTTACATCGAAGAACACTGAAGCTTTCTTT. The V and J genes are TRBV6-1 and TRBJ1-1; D is unresolved. V lost 6 bases to trimming and J lost 1 base, with 15 bases between them. There are 15 residues in the CDR3. Per the germline V gene, CDR1 is MNHNS and CDR2 is SASEGT.

V usage is TRBV6-6 and J usage is TRBJ1-2; unclear D gene. Germline V gene sequence: CDR1 MNHNY, CDR2 SVGAGI (reference sequence). This CDR3 comprises 15 residues. V was trimmed by 2 bases and J by 7 bases, leaving 17 bases between them. CDR3 coding DNA: TGTGCCAGCAGTTACGATAGTGGCAGGTCGCCTGGCTACACCTTC. As protein: CASSYDSGRSPGYTF.

CDR3 amino acids: CASSLRQGTVNEQFF. DNA of the CDR3: TGTGCCAGCAGTTTGCGACAGGGTACAGTAAATGAGCAGTTCTTC. The chain carries TRBV6-4 and TRBJ2-1, with 7 positions matching TRBD1. This CDR3 has 15 residues. Germline CDR1 and CDR2: MRHNA and SNTAGT. J lost 7 bases, V lost 5 bases, and 11 bases had no gene match.

The J gene is TRBJ2-3, the V gene TRBV27; weak D call: TRBD1 (5 bases). CDR1 and CDR2 (germline): MNHEY, SMNVEV (reference sequence). This CDR3 has 16 residues. V was shortened by 0 bases and J by 4 bases, with 14 bases between the two germline ends. For the CDR3, the DNA is TGTGCCAGCAGTTTATCCCTACGGACATCGGCAGATACGCAGTATTTT. Protein: CASSLSLRTSADTQYF.

The gene calls are TRBV29-1 and TRBJ1-2; the match to TRBD1 covers 8 bases. Trimming removed 1 base from V and 2 bases from J; junction bases left unmatched: 3. This CDR3 region has 14 residues. CDR1 and CDR2 from the germline V gene are SQVTM and ANQGSEA. The CDR3 here is CSVEGGQGNYGYTF. CDR3 nucleotides: TGCAGCGTTGAAGGCGGACAGGGAAACTATGGCTACACCTTC. Based on the CDR3 plus reference TRBV29-1 and TRBJ1-2, the full variable domain is SAVISQKPSRDICQRGTSLTIQCQVDSQVTMMFWYRQQPGQSLTLIATANQGSEATYESGFVIDKFPISRPNLTFSTLTVSNMSPEDSSIYLCSVEGGQGNYGYTFGSGTRLTVV.

The count of this clone is one. The chain recombines TRBV9 with TRBJ2-7; 12 nucleotides line up with TRBD2. CDR3 size: 15 residues. Germline CDR1 is SGDLS and CDR2 is YYNGEE. J lost 6 bases, V lost 4 bases, and 8 bases had no gene match. CDR3 nucleotide sequence: TGTGCCAGCAGCCCCCGGACTAGCGGGATAGGCGAGCAGTACTTC. Translated, it gives CASSPRTSGIGEQYF.

The chain employs TRBV9 and TRBJ2-7; 9 nucleotides agree with TRBD1. The V segment lost 4 bases and the J segment 3 bases; nucleotides outside the gene matches: 5. CDR3 size: 14 residues. Germline CDR1 is SGDLS and CDR2 is YYNGEE. CDR3 sequence (DNA): TGTGCCAGCAGCCCCTGGACAGGGGACTACGAGCAGTACTTC. This sequence encodes CASSPWTGDYEQYF.

This clone was seen more than once but under ten times. This chain joins TRBV19 and TRBJ2-3, with 8 positions matching TRBD2. J was trimmed by 3 bases and V by 3 bases; bases with no gene match: 5. This CDR3 has 15 residues. Germline loops: CDR1 LNHDA, CDR2 SQIVND (reference sequence). The CDR3 nucleotides are TGTGCCAGTAGTATTATGGGGACTAGAACAGATACGCAGTATTTT. Translated: CASSIMGTRTDTQYF.

This chain connects TRBV5-1 to TRBJ2-1, with D possibly matching TRBD2 (5 bases). Germline V CDR1 and CDR2: SGHRS, YFSETQ. The CDR3 runs 19 residues. Trimming took 0 bases from V and 0 from J, leaving 19 bases between them. CDR3 sequence reads: CASSLAPAFRAGSYNEQFF. CDR3 in DNA: TGCGCCAGCAGCTTGGCGCCAGCTTTTAGGGCGGGCTCCTACAATGAGCAGTTCTTC.

This clone has just a few counts. The chain recombines TRBV11-3 with TRBJ1-2, with unresolved D. The CDR3 spans 16 residues. V dropped 0 bases and J dropped 2 bases, with 13 bases sitting between them. Looked up from germline, CDR1 is SGHNT and CDR2 is YENEEA. The CDR3, as DNA: TGTGCCAGCAGCTTAGAGCGTCTAGGAGGGAACTATGGCTACACCTTC. Translation: CASSLERLGGNYGYTF. Looking up the rest from reference TRBV11-3 and TRBJ1-2 gives the full variable domain: EAGVVQSPRYKIIEKKQPVAFWCNPISGHNTLYWYLQNLGQGPELLIRYENEEAVDDSQLPKDRFSAERLKGVDSTLKIQPAELGDSAVYLCASSLERLGGNYGYTFGSGTRLTVV.

The V call is TRBV5-1, the J call TRBJ1-5, with TRBD1 matching 7 bases. CDR3 length equals 14 residues. Germline V gene data show CDR1 as SGHRS and CDR2 as YFSETQ. J gave up 9 bases and V 4 bases, and 10 bases lay outside the gene matches. Here the CDR3 reads CASSPDRDHGPQHF. CDR3 in DNA: TGCGCCAGCAGCCCCGACAGGGATCATGGGCCCCAGCATTTT.

This rearrangement joins TRBV6-5 to TRBJ1-5; D is unresolved. Germline-derived CDR1 and CDR2 are MNHEY and SVGAGI. The CDR3 extends over 14 amino acids. Trimming shortened V by 4 bases and J by 6 bases, and 13 bases separated the two germline ends. CDR3 nucleotide sequence: TGTGCCAGCAGTTCCCTGGCCGGACTTCAGCCCCAGCATTTT. It codes for CASSSLAGLQPQHF.

This chain uses TRBV28 with TRBJ1-1, with 11 bases that match TRBD1. V dropped 5 bases and J dropped 3; count of bases not matched to a gene: 8. The CDR3 covers 16 residues. Germline V gives CDR1 MDHEN, CDR2 SYDVKM. In DNA, the CDR3 is TGTGCCAGCAGTCTAGGGACAGGGGGGAGGTACACTGAAGCTTTCTTT. Its translation is CASSLGTGGRYTEAFF.

This chain links TRBV11-2 with TRBJ1-2; the match to TRBD1 covers 9 bases. The V segment lost 8 bases and the J segment 0 bases; nucleotides outside the gene matches: 7. The CDR3 contains 15 residues. CDR1 and CDR2 from the germline V gene are SGHAT and FQNNGV. The CDR3 DNA reads TGTGCCAGCCGATCGGGACAGGGCTCTAACTATGGCTACACCTTC. Amino acids: CASRSGQGSNYGYTF.

This clone was picked up a small number of times. The V and J genes are TRBV7-3 and TRBJ2-2, with a weak D call TRBD1 (6 bases). Trimming pared 2 bases from V and 6 bases from J, leaving 7 bases between. CDR1 is SGHTA and CDR2 is FQGTGA in the germline V gene. This CDR3 comprises 13 residues. The CDR3 here is CASSLQGSGELFF. The CDR3 region has the DNA TGTGCCAGCAGCTTACAGGGGTCCGGGGAGCTGTTTTTT.

J is TRBJ1-2 and V is TRBV5-1; D is perhaps TRBD1 (6 bases). V lost 3 bases to trimming and J lost 0 bases, with 12 bases between them. The CDR3 runs 15 residues. Germline lookup yields CDR1 SGHRS and CDR2 YFSETQ. Here the CDR3 reads CASSWGTHPNYGYTF. The CDR3 bases are TGCGCCAGCAGCTGGGGGACACACCCTAACTATGGCTACACCTTC.

The V and J genes are TRBV9 and TRBJ1-2; the D gene is possibly TRBD1 (5 bases). Germline V gives CDR1 SGDLS, CDR2 YYNGEE. Trimming removed 0 bases from V and 4 bases from J, with 13 bases in between. This CDR3 is built from 15 residues. The CDR3 DNA reads as TGTGCCAGCAGCGTAGAGGAAGGGGAAGCCTATGGCTACACCTTC. It encodes CASSVEEGEAYGYTF.

The chain recombines TRBV7-8 with TRBJ1-2, with D possibly TRBD1 on 6 matching bases. Trimming cost V 2 bases and J 4 bases, with 14 bases left between them. CDR1 and CDR2 from the germline V gene are SGHVS and FQNEAQ. The CDR3 spans 15 residues. In DNA, the CDR3 is TGTGCCAGCAGCTTAAACAGGGAGGGGATCTATGGCTACACCTTC. Translated, it gives CASSLNREGIYGYTF.

CDR3 region: CASSLERGRQRETQYF. The CDR3 DNA sequence: TGTGCCAGCAGCTTAGAACGCGGGAGGCAGCGGGAGACCCAGTACTTC. J is TRBJ2-5 and V is TRBV7-2, with 8 nucleotides matching TRBD2. The CDR3 runs to 16 residues. V gave up 1 base and J gave up 5 bases; unmatched junction bases: 9. Germline lookup yields CDR1 SGHTA and CDR2 FQGNSA.

The chain recombines TRBV30 with TRBJ2-1, with 13 positions matching TRBD2. The germline V gene encodes CDR1 GTSNPN and CDR2 SVGIG (reference sequence). V shed 6 bases and J 8 bases; nucleotides not matched to a gene: 4. This CDR3 contains 13 residues. CDR3 region: CACALAGGHEQFF. CDR3 nucleotide sequence: TGTGCCTGTGCACTAGCGGGAGGGCATGAGCAGTTCTTC.

The chain links TRBV10-1 to TRBJ2-1; perhaps TRBD1 as D (6 bases). Germline CDR1 WNHNN, CDR2 SYGVQD (reference sequence). V shed 6 bases and J shed 0 bases, with 9 bases lying between them. CDR3 length equals 14 residues. CDR3 coding DNA: TGCGCCAGCAGGGCCAGGGGCTCCTACAATGAGCAGTTCTTC. Translating it yields CASRARGSYNEQFF.

The V gene is TRBV5-1, the J gene TRBJ1-6; D unclear. This CDR3 has 12 amino acids. Germline CDR1 and CDR2: SGHRS and YFSETQ. Trimming removed 0 bases from V and 10 bases from J, with 5 bases in between. CDR3 sequence: CASSLGQSPLHF. The CDR3 DNA reads as TGCGCCAGCAGCTTGGGACAATCACCCCTCCACTTT.